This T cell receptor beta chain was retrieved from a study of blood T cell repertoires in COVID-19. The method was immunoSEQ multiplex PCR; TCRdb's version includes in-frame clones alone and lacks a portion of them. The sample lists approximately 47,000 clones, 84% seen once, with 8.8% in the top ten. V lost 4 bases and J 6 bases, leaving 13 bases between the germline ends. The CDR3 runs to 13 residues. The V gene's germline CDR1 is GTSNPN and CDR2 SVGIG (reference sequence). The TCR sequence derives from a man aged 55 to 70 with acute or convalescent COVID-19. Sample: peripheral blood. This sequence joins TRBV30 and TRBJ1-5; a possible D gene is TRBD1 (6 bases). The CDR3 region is CAWNRVRSQPQHF. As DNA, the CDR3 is TGTGCCTGGAACAGGGTAAGGAGTCAGCCCCAGCATTTT.